This entry lists 14 T cell receptor beta chains sequenced from one sample in a study of blood T cell repertoires in COVID-19. TCRdb's copy holds only in-frame clones and misses some; the assay was immunoSEQ multiplex PCR. This sample carries 95,000 to 100,000 clones, 80% to 95% of them seen once, and the ten largest clones take approximately 5.4%. The specimen was peripheral blood. The source of these receptors is a man over 45 with active COVID-19.

The chain couples TRBV6-5 to TRBJ2-5; 13 nucleotides align to TRBD2. Germline CDR1 is MNHEY and CDR2 is SVGAGI. The CDR3 covers 15 residues. V lost 7 bases, J lost 5 bases, and 7 bases stayed unmatched. The CDR3 bases are TGTGCCAGCAAACTAGCGGGAGGGCCTCGGGAGACCCAGTACTTC. This translates into CASKLAGGPRETQYF.

The chain carries TRBV9 and TRBJ2-7; 11 nucleotides match TRBD2. The CDR3 totals 16 residues. With 0 bases clipped from V and 4 bases from J, the junction kept 6 bases outside the gene matches. Germline V gene data show CDR1 as SGDLS and CDR2 as YYNGEE. CDR3 DNA: TGTGCCAGCAGCGTAGGGCTAGCGGGAGGACCATACGAGCAGTACTTC. Its protein is CASSVGLAGGPYEQYF.

The chain combines TRBV28 with TRBJ2-7; D gene ambiguous. The germline V and J ends were trimmed by 1 base and 5 bases, with 12 bases remaining between them. The CDR3 spans 14 residues. CDR1 and CDR2 (germline): MDHEN, SYDVKM. Here the CDR3 reads CASSLLVSPHEQYF. In nucleotides, the CDR3 is TGTGCCAGCAGTTTATTAGTTTCCCCCCACGAGCAGTACTTC.

The chain joins TRBV6-6 to TRBJ2-5, with D unclear. Germline V gene lookup returns CDR1 MNHNY and CDR2 SVGAGI (reference sequence). V lost 5 bases and J 7 bases, leaving 17 bases between the germline ends. The CDR3 length is 14 residues. DNA of the CDR3: TGTGCCAGCAGTCCCGGAGACTCCTTCGGGACCCAGTACTTC. It translates to CASSPGDSFGTQYF.

This clone has a single count. V and J are TRBV5-1 and TRBJ2-2; D may be TRBD1 (6 bases). Germline V gene data show CDR1 as SGHRS and CDR2 as YFSETQ. V was trimmed by 7 bases and J by 1 base, leaving 14 bases between them. CDR3 length: 15 amino acids. As DNA, the CDR3 is TGCGCCAGCGGGGGTTCGACAGGGAACACCGGGGAGCTGTTTTTT. Its protein product is CASGGSTGNTGELFF.

The chain couples TRBV11-3 to TRBJ2-1; TRBD2 agrees at 14 bases. The CDR3 consists of 16 residues. V shed 2 bases, J shed 7 bases, and the junction held 4 bases outside the gene matches. Per the germline V gene, CDR1 is SGHNT and CDR2 is YENEEA. The CDR3 reads CASSLRGTSGSNEQFF. In DNA, the CDR3 is TGTGCCAGCAGCTTACGGGGGACTAGCGGGAGTAATGAGCAGTTCTTC.

The rearrangement links TRBV4-1 to TRBJ2-1; 7 positions agree with TRBD2. V was pared by 3 bases and J by 1 base, with 9 bases of the junction left unmatched. CDR1 and CDR2 from the germline V gene are MGHRA and YSYEKL. This CDR3 contains 17 residues. This CDR3 is CASSQQGGGFSYNEQFF. The CDR3 bases are TGCGCCAGCAGCCAGCAGGGCGGGGGTTTTTCCTACAATGAGCAGTTCTTC.

This chain joins TRBV5-1 and TRBJ2-5, with D perhaps matching TRBD2 (5 bases). The CDR3 consists of 14 residues. Trimming cost V 3 bases and J 5 bases, with 14 bases left between them. Per germline, CDR1 SGHRS and CDR2 YFSETQ. CDR3 sequence reads: CASSSALWEETQYF. The CDR3 region has the DNA TGCGCCAGCAGCTCGGCCCTCTGGGAGGAGACCCAGTACTTC.

The chain links TRBV6-1 to TRBJ2-5; 8 nucleotides agree with TRBD1. V shed 2 bases and J 1 base; nucleotides not matched to a gene: 3. The CDR3 loop spans 15 amino acids. Germline lookup yields CDR1 MNHNS and CDR2 SASEGT. The CDR3 reads CASSEQQGGQETQYF. The CDR3 nucleotides read TGTGCCAGCAGTGAACAACAGGGGGGCCAAGAGACCCAGTACTTC.

V and J are TRBV24-1 and TRBJ2-2; TRBD1 agrees at 9 bases. Germline V lookup: CDR1 KGHDR, CDR2 SFDVKD. Germline trimming cut 10 bases from V and 3 bases from J; bases unmatched to any gene: 5. CDR3 length: 14 residues. The CDR3 nucleotides are TGTGCCACAACGGGACAGGGTGACACCGGGGAGCTGTTTTTT. Amino acid sequence: CATTGQGDTGELFF.

This chain links TRBV18 with TRBJ2-3; possible D gene TRBD2, 5 bases. V shed 3 bases and J shed 3 bases, with 16 bases lying between them. CDR3 length: 16 amino acids. The germline V gene encodes CDR1 KGHSH and CDR2 LQKENI. CDR3: CASSPSGETPTDTQYF. Here the CDR3 DNA reads TGTGCCAGCTCACCGAGCGGTGAGACACCAACAGATACGCAGTATTTT. Drawing the rest from reference TRBV18 and TRBJ2-3, the complete variable domain is NAGVMQNPRHLVRRRGQEARLRCSPMKGHSHVYWYRQLPEEGLKFMVYLQKENIIDESGMPKERFSAEFPKEGPSILRIQQVVRGDSAAYFCASSPSGETPTDTQYFGPGTRLTVL.

The CDR3 protein is CASSPRKGPWDEQFF. The CDR3 nucleotides read TGTGCCAGCAGCCCCCGGAAGGGGCCTTGGGATGAGCAGTTCTTC. The rearrangement joins TRBV28 to TRBJ2-1; possible D gene TRBD1, 5 bases. Per the germline V gene, CDR1 is MDHEN and CDR2 is SYDVKM. V dropped 6 bases and J dropped 8 bases, with 20 bases sitting between them. The CDR3 is 15 residues long.

This chain connects TRBV2 to TRBJ2-2; D is perhaps TRBD2 (6 bases). From germline, CDR1 is SNHLY and CDR2 FYNNEI. CDR3 size: 13 residues. V dropped 8 bases and J dropped 3 bases, with 10 bases sitting between them. This CDR3 reads CASAREDTGELFF. For the CDR3, the DNA is TGTGCCAGCGCTAGGGAGGACACCGGGGAGCTGTTTTTT. Complete variable domain (other parts from reference TRBV2 and TRBJ2-2): EPEVTQTPSHQVTQMGQEVILRCVPISNHLYFYWYRQILGQKVEFLVSFYNNEISEKSEIFDDQFSVERPDGSNFTLKIRSTKLEDSAMYFCASAREDTGELFFGEGSRLTVL.

CDR3 amino acids: CASSLSGRGAYEQYF. In DNA form, the CDR3 reads TGTGCCAGCAGCTTAAGCGGGCGGGGGGCCTACGAGCAGTACTTC. V usage is TRBV7-8 and J usage is TRBJ2-7; 8 nucleotides line up with TRBD2. The V gene's germline CDR1 is SGHVS and CDR2 FQNEAQ. This CDR3 comprises 15 residues. With V trimmed by 2 bases and J by 2 bases, 5 bases remained unmatched.